This TCR beta chain was retrieved from a study of blood T cells in healthy people across ages. Study results and caveats: Because donor CMV status was unknown, expanded clonotype changes were possibly confounded.

This clonotype was seen only once. The antigen is undetermined. The second PCR ran about 6 to 12 cycles with a sample-barcoded 5' primer and J-beta primers. TCRdb reprocessed the 5' RACE reads with MiXCR, giving one entry per CDR3 protein. The sample includes fewer than 900,000 distinct CDR3 sequences, about 40% of them seen just once. The germline CDR1 and CDR2 sequences are ENHRY and SYGVKD. The V segment lost 6 bases and the J segment 6 bases; nucleotides outside the gene matches: 7. The CDR3 loop spans 14 amino acids. V is TRBV10-3 and J is TRBJ2-1, with TRBD1 matching over 8 bases. Sequenced material: blood. The sequence was collected from a woman aged 60-70 years in good health. This CDR3 is CAIRWTGLCNEQFF. In DNA form, the CDR3 reads TGTGCCATCAGGTGGACAGGGCTTTGCAATGAGCAGTTCTTC.